Listed here are 21 T cell receptor beta chains from one sample, sequenced in a study of blood T cell repertoires in COVID-19. Libraries were prepared by immunoSEQ multiplex PCR; TCRdb keeps only in-frame clonotypes and omits some of them. The table has about 27,000 clones, 80% seen once; the top ten hold 50% to 75%. The source material was peripheral blood. Receptors originate from a woman aged 80 or over with acute or convalescent COVID-19.

This clone has a handful of counts. The V and J genes are TRBV24-1 and TRBJ2-3, with TRBD1 identical over 7 bases. With V trimmed by 5 bases and J by 4 bases, 2 bases remained unmatched. Per the germline V gene, CDR1 is KGHDR and CDR2 is SFDVKD. The CDR3 runs 13 residues. The CDR3 here is CATSGQGPDTQYF. CDR3 sequence (DNA): TGTGCCACCAGTGGACAGGGTCCAGATACGCAGTATTTT.

V usage is TRBV7-6 and J usage is TRBJ1-6, with 10 bases aligning to TRBD1. The CDR3 is 15 residues long. The germline CDR1 and CDR2 sequences are SGHVS and FNYEAQ. Trimming at V came to 5 bases and at J to 6 bases, leaving 4 bases not matched to a gene. The CDR3 reads CASSPGTGANSPLHF. CDR3 sequence (DNA): TGTGCCAGCAGCCCGGGGACAGGGGCTAATTCACCCCTCCACTTT.

The chain combines TRBV9 with TRBJ2-7, with D uncertain. There are 14 residues in the CDR3. V lost 0 bases to trimming and J lost 2 bases, with 9 bases between them. Germline CDR1 and CDR2: SGDLS and YYNGEE. The CDR3 nucleotides are TGTGCCAGCAGCGTAGGTGACCGGGCCTACGAGCAGTACTTC. Translation: CASSVGDRAYEQYF.

J is TRBJ1-2 and V is TRBV6-2 or TRBV6-3; 7 bases are a match to TRBD1. The CDR3 covers 13 residues. Trimming at V came to 5 bases and at J to 7 bases, leaving 7 bases not matched to a gene. Germline assignment: CDR1 MNHEY and CDR2 SVGEGT. The CDR3 reads CASSTRTGGGYTF. CDR3 nucleotides: TGTGCCAGCAGTACCCGGACAGGCGGTGGCTACACCTTC.

The CDR3 loop is CASSSQTSGNEQFF. The CDR3 nucleotides are TGTGCCAGTAGTTCGCAGACTAGCGGCAATGAGCAGTTCTTC. The V and J genes are TRBV19 and TRBJ2-1, with 9 positions matching TRBD2. The germline V gene encodes CDR1 LNHDA and CDR2 SQIVND (reference sequence). Germline trimming cut 5 bases from V and 6 bases from J; bases unmatched to any gene: 5. The length of the CDR3 is 14 residues.

The chain recombines TRBV7-9 with TRBJ2-5; TRBD2 is a possible D gene (6 bases). The CDR3 sequence is 13 residues long. Trimming took 6 bases from V and 10 from J, leaving 18 bases between them. CDR1 and CDR2 (germline): SEHNR, FQNEAQ (reference sequence). In DNA form, the CDR3 reads TGTGCCAGCAGTCCCGGGACTGCCCGGGACCAGTACTTC. It codes for CASSPGTARDQYF.

Only one count was recorded for this clone. The rearrangement links TRBV7-2 to TRBJ1-5; D perhaps matches TRBD1 (6 bases). Looked up from germline, CDR1 is SGHTA and CDR2 is FQGNSA. This CDR3 has 13 residues. The V gene lost 4 bases and the J gene lost 6 bases, with 10 bases spanning the gap. The CDR3 DNA is TGTGCCAGCAGCTACCGGGGGGCTCAGCCCCAGCATTTT. Residues: CASSYRGAQPQHF.

CDR3 residues: CATDRGEGTEAFF. Written as DNA, the CDR3 is TGTGCCACCGACAGGGGCGAGGGAACTGAAGCTTTCTTT. The chain joins TRBV10-3 to TRBJ1-1, with 8 positions matching TRBD1. Germline loops: CDR1 ENHRY, CDR2 SYGVKD. Trimming took 10 bases from V and 5 from J; bases not matched to a gene: 9. The CDR3 has 13 residues.

V gene TRBV10-3 combines with J gene TRBJ1-2; unclear D gene. Germline CDR1 and CDR2: ENHRY and SYGVKD. Trimming stripped 0 bases from V and 7 bases from J, with 15 bases between. CDR3 length equals 15 residues. The CDR3 region has the DNA TGTGCCATCAGTGAGTCTCCCGGCGGGGAGGCTGGCTACACCTTC. This translates into CAISESPGGEAGYTF.

The V and J genes are TRBV24-1 and TRBJ2-1, with 10 nucleotides matching TRBD2. V lost 0 bases and J lost 5; bases outside the gene matches: 3. The CDR3 spans 16 residues. Looked up from germline, CDR1 is KGHDR and CDR2 is SFDVKD. The CDR3 is CATSDLRLAGDNEQFF. Here the CDR3 DNA reads TGTGCCACCAGTGATTTGAGGCTAGCGGGAGACAATGAGCAGTTCTTC.

This clone came up once. The rearrangement joins TRBV6-2 or TRBV6-3 to TRBJ1-2; the D gene is possibly TRBD1 (5 bases). CDR1 and CDR2 from the germline V gene are MNHEY and SVGEGT. Trimming cost V 2 bases and J 7 bases, with 17 bases left between them. This CDR3 spans 15 amino acids. The CDR3 loop reads CASSYLRGSPGGYTF. The DNA of the CDR3 is TGTGCCAGCAGTTACCTACGGGGGTCTCCGGGTGGCTACACCTTC.

Only a few counts were recorded for this clone. The sample contains more than one DNA sequence encoding this CDR3. V usage is TRBV10-3 and J usage is TRBJ2-3; 11 nucleotides match TRBD2. Germline CDR1 and CDR2: ENHRY and SYGVKD. V gave up 2 bases and J gave up 0 bases; unmatched junction bases: 1. The CDR3 length is 16 residues. CDR3 sequence: CAISEGLAGSTDTQYF. In DNA form, the CDR3 reads TGTGCCATCAGTGAGGGACTAGCGGGTAGCACAGATACGCAGTATTTT.

This clone came up a few times. The chain combines TRBV5-6 with TRBJ2-1, with TRBD2 matching 8 bases. V shed 4 bases and J 4 bases; nucleotides not matched to a gene: 10. In germline, CDR1 is SGHDT, CDR2 YYEEEE. The CDR3 is 16 residues long. CDR3 DNA sequence: TGTGCCAGCAGCCACCTAACTAGCGGAAGATACAATGAGCAGTTCTTC. It translates to CASSHLTSGRYNEQFF.

The gene calls are TRBV5-1 and TRBJ1-1; TRBD1 is a possible D gene (5 bases). V lost 9 bases to trimming and J lost 5 bases, with 20 bases between them. The CDR3 runs to 14 residues. CDR1 SGHRS and CDR2 YFSETQ come from the germline V gene. CDR3 DNA: TGCGCCACCTCACAGGTTGGGTCCGGAACTGAAGCTTTCTTT. Translation gives CATSQVGSGTEAFF. The entire variable domain, with the rest obtained from reference TRBV5-1 and TRBJ1-1, is as follows: KAGVTQTPRYLIKTRGQQVTLSCSPISGHRSVSWYQQTPGQGLQFLFEYFSETQRNKGNFPGRFSGRQFSNSRSEMNVSTLELGDSALYLCATSQVGSGTEAFFGQGTRLTVV.

The V gene is TRBV5-1, the J gene TRBJ1-1; no definite D call. The CDR3 length is 13 residues. CDR1 and CDR2 from the germline V gene are SGHRS and YFSETQ. The V end lost 4 bases, the J end lost 11 bases, and 18 bases lay between the germline ends. CDR3 sequence (DNA): TGCGCCAGCAGCCCTGACCGGGTTCCAAACGCTTTCTTT. Amino acid sequence: CASSPDRVPNAFF.

This chain joins TRBV6-5 and TRBJ2-1; 8 bases are shared with TRBD2. This CDR3 region has 15 residues. The V gene's germline CDR1 is MNHEY and CDR2 SVGAGI. After removal of 7 bases from V and 9 bases from J, the junction contained 14 bases not matched to a gene. DNA for the CDR3: TGTGCCAGCAAGAGTAGCGGGACCTCAGGCAGTGAGCAGTTCTTC. It specifies CASKSSGTSGSEQFF.

In its sample, this clone was seen once. The rearrangement uses TRBV19 and TRBJ2-1; 9 nucleotides agree with TRBD2. The ends lost 7 bases at V and 6 bases at J; junction bases unmatched: 10. The CDR3 extends over 15 amino acids. Per the germline V gene, CDR1 is LNHDA and CDR2 is SQIVND (reference sequence). As DNA, the CDR3 is TGTGCCAGTACCCCCTTGGCTAGCGGGGCCAATGAGCAGTTCTTC. Protein product: CASTPLASGANEQFF.

The chain is built from TRBV19 and TRBJ2-5, with TRBD2 identical over 13 bases. V shed 10 bases and J 2 bases; nucleotides not matched to a gene: 4. The CDR3 sequence is 14 residues long. In germline, CDR1 is LNHDA, CDR2 SQIVND (reference sequence). The CDR3 loop reads CATRLAGGQETQYF. DNA of the CDR3: TGTGCCACGCGACTAGCGGGGGGTCAAGAGACCCAGTACTTC.

CDR3 bases: TGTGCCAGTAGTGGCAGCAATCAGCCCCAGCATTTT. It is translated as CASSGSNQPQHF. This chain joins TRBV19 and TRBJ1-5; D gene unclear. Trimming took off 5 bases at V and 1 base at J, with 3 bases between the two ends. The CDR3 is 12 residues long. In germline, CDR1 is LNHDA, CDR2 SQIVND (reference sequence).

By share of the sample, this clone is medium-sized. The chain couples TRBV11-2 to TRBJ2-7; 10 nucleotides align to TRBD2. Unmatched junction bases numbered 3, after V lost 4 bases and J lost 0 bases. From germline, CDR1 is SGHAT and CDR2 FQNNGV. The CDR3 length is 15 residues. The CDR3 nucleotides read TGTGCCAGCAGCTCAACTAGCGGGGACTCCTACGAGCAGTACTTC. Translating it yields CASSSTSGDSYEQYF.

The chain recombines TRBV27 with TRBJ1-5, with D possibly matching TRBD1 (5 bases). Germline values: CDR1 MNHEY, CDR2 SMNVEV (reference sequence). The CDR3 sequence is 14 residues long. V shed 7 bases and J shed 1 base, with 11 bases lying between them. Here the CDR3 DNA reads TGTGCCAGCAAGGGAGGGGCGAGCAATCAGCCCCAGCATTTT. Translation gives CASKGGASNQPQHF.